Sequencing of this T cell receptor (beta chain) was carried out in a study of cytomegalovirus exposure and HLA in healthy donors. Vbeta (60) and Jbeta (13) primers were used in the PCR. The method was immunoSEQ multiplex PCR; TCRdb's version includes in-frame clones alone and lacks a portion of them. The table records about 240,000 clones, around 80% of them present only once. V lost 8 bases, J lost 1 base, and 16 bases lay in between. CDR1 is SGDLS and CDR2 is YYNGEE in the germline V gene. This CDR3 has 15 amino acids. The sequenced sample was PBMCs. The clonotype was recovered from an older woman in good health and CMV-seropositive. This sequence joins TRBV9 and TRBJ2-1; tentative D call: TRBD2 (5 bases). The CDR3 nucleotides are TGTGCCAGTGGACCCTCTAGCCTATCCTACAATGAGCAGTTCTTC. Translated: CASGPSSLSYNEQFF.